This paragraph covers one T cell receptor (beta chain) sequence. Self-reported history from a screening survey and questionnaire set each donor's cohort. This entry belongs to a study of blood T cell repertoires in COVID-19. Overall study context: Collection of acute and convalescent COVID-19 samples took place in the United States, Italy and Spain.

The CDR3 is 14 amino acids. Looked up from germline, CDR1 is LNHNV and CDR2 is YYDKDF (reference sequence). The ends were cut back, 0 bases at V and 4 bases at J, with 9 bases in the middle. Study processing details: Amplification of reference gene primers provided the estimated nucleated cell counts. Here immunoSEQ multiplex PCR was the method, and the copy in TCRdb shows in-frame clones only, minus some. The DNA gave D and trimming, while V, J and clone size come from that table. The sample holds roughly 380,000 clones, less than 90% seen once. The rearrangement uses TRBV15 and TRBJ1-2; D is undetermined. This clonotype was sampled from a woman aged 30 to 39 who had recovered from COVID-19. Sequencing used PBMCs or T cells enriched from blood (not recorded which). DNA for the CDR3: TGTGCCACCAGCAGAGATGTGTCCGGCTATGGCTACACCTTC. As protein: CATSRDVSGYGYTF. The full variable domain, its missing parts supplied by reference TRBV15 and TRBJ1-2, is DAMVIQNPRYQVTQFGKPVTLSCSQTLNHNVMYWYQQKSSQAPKLLFHYYDKDFNNEADTPDNFQSRRPNTSFCFLDIRSPGLGDTAMYLCATSRDVSGYGYTFGSGTRLTVV.